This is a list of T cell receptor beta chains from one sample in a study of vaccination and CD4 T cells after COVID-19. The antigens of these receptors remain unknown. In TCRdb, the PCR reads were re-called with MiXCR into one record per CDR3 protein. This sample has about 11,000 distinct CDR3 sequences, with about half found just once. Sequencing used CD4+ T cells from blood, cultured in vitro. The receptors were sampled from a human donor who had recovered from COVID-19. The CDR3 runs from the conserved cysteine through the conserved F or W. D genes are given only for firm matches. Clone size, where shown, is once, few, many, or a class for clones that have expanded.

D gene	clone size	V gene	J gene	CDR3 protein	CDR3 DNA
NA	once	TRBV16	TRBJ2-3	CASSQSTVTDTQYF	TGTGCCAGCAGCCAATCGACGGTCACAGATACGCAGTATTTT
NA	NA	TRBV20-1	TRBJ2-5	CSARGQRGPYQETQYF	TGCAGTGCTAGAGGGCAGCGAGGTCCGTATCAAGAGACCCAGTACTTC
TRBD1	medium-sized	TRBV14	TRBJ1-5	CASSPGGTGLNQPQHF	TGTGCCAGCAGCCCGGGCGGGACAGGCTTAAATCAGCCCCAGCATTTT
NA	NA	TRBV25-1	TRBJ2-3	CASTHTAGDTQYF	TGTGCCAGCACTCACACCGCAGGAGATACGCAGTATTTT
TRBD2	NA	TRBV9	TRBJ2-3	CASSVRVAGEADTQYF	TGTGCCAGCAGCGTGAGGGTAGCGGGAGAAGCAGATACGCAGTATTTT
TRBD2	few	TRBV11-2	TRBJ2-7	CASSPGLAGTDEQYF	TGTGCCAGCAGCCCGGGACTAGCGGGGACTGACGAGCAGTACTTC
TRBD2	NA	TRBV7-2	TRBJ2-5	CASSLNGGGQETQYF	TGTGCCAGCAGCTTAAACGGGGGGGGACAAGAGACCCAGTACTTC
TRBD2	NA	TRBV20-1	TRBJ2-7	CSATGLAGVREQYF	TGCAGTGCTACGGGACTAGCGGGAGTGAGGGAGCAGTACTTC
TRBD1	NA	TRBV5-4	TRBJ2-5	CASSLDRGQIETQYF	TGTGCCAGCAGCTTGGACAGGGGGCAAATAGAGACCCAGTACTTC
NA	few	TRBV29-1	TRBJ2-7	CSVVREGDEQYF	TGCAGCGTGGTGAGGGAAGGGGACGAGCAGTACTTC